This T cell receptor (beta chain) is drawn from a study of cytotoxic CD8 clonotypes in ibrutinib-treated CLL listed by TCRdb under 2021. Notes on the research overall: The cohort had ten to twelve relapsed/refractory and around 16 treatment-naive patients; around 17 were IGHV unmutated. Samples at response were collected after a median of around twelve months of treatment, with a range of roughly 6 to 36 months. All remission and progressive disease samples were collected while patients were still receiving ibrutinib. On average, each sample had approximately 260,000 productive templates and approximately 100,000 productive rearrangements. Cryopreserved peripheral blood mononuclear cells were obtained before treatment, at response, and at either sustained remission or disease progression. Of the approximately 86 participants in the trial, about 25 had longitudinal samples available. Responses were partial in roughly 24 patients and complete in 2; after median around 65 months follow-up, roughly 15 stayed in remission and about 12 progressed. The investigation overall reported the following: Baseline clonality was found to be higher than that of age-matched healthy donors and was strongly correlated with circulating CD8+ T-cell counts. Public clonotypes were rare and either shrank or stayed stable during treatment, and the rise in clonality at ibrutinib response reflected expansion of private clonotypes. Sampling times were not matched between patients in sustained remission and patients whose disease was progressing, and lymph node repertoires were not examined. An increase in clonality was observed at ibrutinib response, with clonality remaining stable during sustained remission and falling back toward baseline at progression.

What this sample's time point label stands for: roughly 12 months on ibrutinib. For TCR beta library preparation, approximately 2 micrograms of genomic DNA were isolated from cryopreserved PBMCs. Longitudinal blood samples from CLL patients on ibrutinib monotherapy underwent high-throughput TCR beta sequencing. The patients took part in an open-label, single-center phase 2 trial of ibrutinib monotherapy. A note on this clone: The antigen this receptor binds is unknown. No quality values exist for individual bases; no much larger clone is one base distant.

On a MiSeq, deep resolution sequencing aimed for a depth between 1 in 1 million and 1 in 200,000 T cells, with each clonotype covered about 9.2x on average. The immunoSEQ hsTCRB Kit was used to generate the TCR beta libraries. As for how the authors treated the data: The data were analyzed with ImmunoSEQ Analyzer and ImmunoSEQ Data Assistant, and V, D and J gene assignments followed IMGT definitions. Clonality, with values ranging from 0 to 1, was calculated as one minus the normalized Shannon entropy of productive rearrangement frequencies. Only overrepresented clonotypes making up at least 0.05% of each patient's repertoire were included in the public clonotype analysis. Some 13 repertoires from age-matched healthy donors, obtained from immuneACCESS, served as clonality controls. TCRdb took over this immuneACCESS table, retaining in-frame rearrangements with V and J assigned. Such tables are incomplete; in checked studies, under half of the missing clones stem from an unresolved V gene, and the remainder is unexplained. From that table come the V and J calls and clone size; the DNA was used to work out D and trimming. The table for this sample lists over 120,000 clones; 79% of them were counted only once. 9.5% to 15% of the sample is held by the ten biggest clonotypes.

Counted from cysteine to phenylalanine, this CDR3 has 13 amino acids. Only the CDR3 DNA is retained, 39 bases long and in frame from the first base. According to the germline V gene, CDR1 reads SGHRS and CDR2 reads YFSETQ. V is reduced by 4 bases and J by 0 bases, leaving a spacing of 5 bases between them. The sequence joins TRBV5-1 to TRBJ1-3; no confident D gene assignment can be made. This TCR was recovered from a human donor with chronic lymphocytic leukemia. The sample here was PBMCs, taken after 12 months of ibrutinib treatment. The DNA sequence is TGCGCCAGCAGCCTGGACTCTGGAAACACCATATATTTT. This is translated as CASSLDSGNTIYF.